Listed here are 14 T cell receptor beta chains from one sample, sequenced in a study of long-term antiretroviral therapy in people with HIV. Assay version v3.0 of immunoSEQ was used, and it was run at survey level. Only in-frame clones appear in the TCRdb table, and some are missing; sequencing was by immunoSEQ multiplex PCR. The sample lists tens of thousands of clones, roughly four fifths occurring once. Source: unsorted PBMCs, taken 0.3 years after starting antiretroviral therapy. The receptors originated from a man between 18 and 35 years old with HIV.

The chain carries TRBV27 and TRBJ1-2; D gene ambiguous. Germline loops: CDR1 MNHEY, CDR2 SMNVEV (reference sequence). V lost 5 bases, J lost 13 bases, and 17 bases lay in between. CDR3 size: 12 residues. This CDR3 reads CASSTYGAGSTF. CDR3 sequence (DNA): TGTGCCAGCAGTACCTACGGTGCGGGTTCCACCTTC.

The chain is built from TRBV19 and TRBJ1-5, with 7 bases matching TRBD1. This CDR3 contains 16 residues. The germline gives CDR1 LNHDA, CDR2 SQIVND (reference sequence). The trim removed 9 bases at V and 4 bases at J, leaving 15 bases unmatched. CDR3 sequence (DNA): TGTGCCAGCGGGATTCTTCGGGACAGTCGTAATCAGCCCCAGCATTTT. It encodes CASGILRDSRNQPQHF.

The chain links TRBV5-1 to TRBJ2-1; D remains unclear. V was trimmed by 5 bases and J by 5 bases, leaving 11 bases between them. The CDR3 covers 13 residues. Looked up from germline, CDR1 is SGHRS and CDR2 is YFSETQ. The CDR3 sequence: CASRYAVHNEQFF. CDR3 DNA: TGCGCCAGCAGATATGCAGTCCACAATGAGCAGTTCTTC.

The chain's CDR3 is CASSGRGAVTGELFF. The CDR3, as DNA: TGTGCCAGCAGTGGTCGGGGGGCGGTGACCGGGGAGCTGTTTTTT. The rearrangement uses TRBV2 and TRBJ2-2; a weak D match, TRBD2 (7 bases). The ends were cut back, 4 bases at V and 5 bases at J, with 14 bases in the middle. Germline V gives CDR1 SNHLY, CDR2 FYNNEI. The CDR3 has 15 residues.

This clone was found once. The chain combines TRBV6-1 with TRBJ1-5; 7 bases match TRBD1. Germline V CDR1 and CDR2: MNHNS, SASEGT. The CDR3 spans 19 residues. V was pared by 0 bases and J by 2 bases, with 13 bases of the junction left unmatched. CDR3 loop: CASSEAFGAGGSGNQPQHF. DNA for the CDR3: TGTGCCAGCAGTGAAGCGTTCGGGGCAGGGGGTTCCGGCAATCAGCCCCAGCATTTT.

The V gene is TRBV4-3, the J gene TRBJ2-7; no clear D gene. Per the germline V gene, CDR1 is LGHNA and CDR2 is YSLEER. This CDR3 spans 14 amino acids. V was cut by 2 bases and J by 3 bases, with 11 bases left in between. The CDR3 reads CASSQYIPNYEQYF. CDR3 nucleotides: TGCGCCAGCAGCCAATATATACCTAACTACGAGCAGTACTTC.

This clone was detected once. The chain employs TRBV6-5 and TRBJ1-1; possible D gene TRBD1, 5 bases. The CDR3 consists of 13 residues. Germline lookup yields CDR1 MNHEY and CDR2 SVGAGI. V was trimmed by 6 bases and J by 5 bases, leaving 13 bases between them. The CDR3 protein is CASSLGPGTEAFF. In DNA, the CDR3 is TGTGCCAGCAGCCTGGGACCAGGGACTGAAGCTTTCTTT.

This chain links TRBV5-1 with TRBJ2-5; perhaps TRBD1 as D (6 bases). In germline, CDR1 is SGHRS, CDR2 YFSETQ. Trimming took 4 bases from V and 4 from J, leaving 20 bases between them. The length of the CDR3 is 16 residues. In nucleotides, the CDR3 is TGCGCCAGCAGCCCCGAGACAGGCTCCTGGGTAGAGACCCAGTACTTC. This sequence encodes CASSPETGSWVETQYF.

The V and J genes are TRBV5-1 and TRBJ2-7, with D possibly being TRBD1 or TRBD2 (6 bases each). The V gene lost 0 bases and the J gene lost 4 bases, with 14 bases spanning the gap. The CDR3 sequence is 15 residues long. Germline CDR1 and CDR2: SGHRS and YFSETQ. The CDR3 sequence: CASSLVGGESYEQYF. The CDR3 DNA reads TGCGCCAGCAGCTTGGTGGGGGGCGAGTCTTACGAGCAGTACTTC.

This chain links TRBV4-3 with TRBJ2-1; no firm D call. This CDR3 comprises 15 residues. Germline V gene data show CDR1 as LGHNA and CDR2 as YSLEER. The V and J ends lost 4 bases and 2 bases respectively, with 12 bases between them. Here the CDR3 DNA reads TGCGCCAGCAGCCCCCGTAGTTACGCCTACAATGAGCAGTTCTTC. It specifies CASSPRSYAYNEQFF.

The rearrangement links TRBV6-1 to TRBJ2-2; possibly TRBD2 for D (5 bases). Trimming left V 1 base short and J 5 bases short, with 8 bases between. Looked up from germline, CDR1 is MNHNS and CDR2 is SASEGT. This CDR3 has 14 amino acids. CDR3 bases: TGTGCCAGCAGTGAAGGCAGCGGAACCGGGGAGCTGTTTTTT. Its translation is CASSEGSGTGELFF.

V is TRBV5-1 and J is TRBJ2-3; 9 bases line up with TRBD2. This CDR3 has 15 amino acids. V was pared by 0 bases and J by 10 bases, with 9 bases of the junction left unmatched. Germline V gene lookup returns CDR1 SGHRS and CDR2 YFSETQ. The CDR3 sequence: CASSLDLAGRDAQYF. The DNA for the CDR3 is TGCGCCAGCAGCTTGGACCTAGCGGGAAGGGATGCGCAGTATTTT. The whole variable domain, remainder taken from reference TRBV5-1 and TRBJ2-3, is KAGVTQTPRYLIKTRGQQVTLSCSPISGHRSVSWYQQTPGQGLQFLFEYFSETQRNKGNFPGRFSGRQFSNSRSEMNVSTLELGDSALYLCASSLDLAGRDAQYFGPGTRLTVL.

This clone was recorded once. The gene calls are TRBV6-4 and TRBJ1-5; D is unresolved. CDR1 MRHNA and CDR2 SNTAGT come from the germline V gene. The CDR3 sequence is 11 residues long. V lost 6 bases to trimming and J lost 4 bases, with 4 bases between them. The CDR3 DNA reads TGTGCCAGCAGGAAAAATCAGCCCCAGCATTTT. This encodes CASRKNQPQHF.

This chain connects TRBV19 to TRBJ2-2; possible D gene TRBD2, 5 bases. Germline CDR1 is LNHDA and CDR2 is SQIVND (reference sequence). The CDR3 totals 15 residues. V was cut by 5 bases and J by 0 bases, with 10 bases left in between. This CDR3 is CASSPRTANTGELFF. DNA of the CDR3: TGTGCCAGTAGTCCCCGGACTGCGAACACCGGGGAGCTGTTTTTT.